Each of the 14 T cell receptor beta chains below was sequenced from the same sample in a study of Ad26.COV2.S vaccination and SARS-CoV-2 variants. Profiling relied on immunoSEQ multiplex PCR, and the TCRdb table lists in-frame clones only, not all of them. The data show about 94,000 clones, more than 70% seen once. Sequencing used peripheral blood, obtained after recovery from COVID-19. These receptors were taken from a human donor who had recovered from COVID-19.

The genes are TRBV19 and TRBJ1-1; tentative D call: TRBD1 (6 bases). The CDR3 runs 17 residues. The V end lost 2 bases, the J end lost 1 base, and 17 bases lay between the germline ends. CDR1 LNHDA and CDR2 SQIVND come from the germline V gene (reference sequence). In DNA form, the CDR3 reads TGTGCCAGTAGTATAAAGGGGGGTGGGGAGAAGAACACTGAAGCTTTCTTT. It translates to CASSIKGGGEKNTEAFF.

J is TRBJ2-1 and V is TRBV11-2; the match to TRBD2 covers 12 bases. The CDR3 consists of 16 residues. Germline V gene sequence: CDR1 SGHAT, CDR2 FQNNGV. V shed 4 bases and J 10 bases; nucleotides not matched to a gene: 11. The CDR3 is CASSSRTSGIEREQFF. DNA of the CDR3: TGTGCCAGCAGCTCAAGGACTAGCGGGATAGAACGGGAGCAGTTCTTC. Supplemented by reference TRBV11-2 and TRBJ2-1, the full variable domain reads EAGVAQSPRYKIIEKRQSVAFWCNPISGHATLYWYQQILGQGPKLLIQFQNNGVVDDSQLPKDRFSAERLKGVDSTLKIQPAKLEDSAVYLCASSSRTSGIEREQFFGPGTRLTVL.

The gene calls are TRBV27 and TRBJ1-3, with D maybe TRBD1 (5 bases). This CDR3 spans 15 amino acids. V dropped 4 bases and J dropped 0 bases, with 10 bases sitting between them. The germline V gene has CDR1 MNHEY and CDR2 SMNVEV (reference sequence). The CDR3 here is CASSSGSYSGNTIYF. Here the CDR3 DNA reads TGTGCCAGCAGTTCAGGGTCCTACTCTGGAAACACCATATATTTT.

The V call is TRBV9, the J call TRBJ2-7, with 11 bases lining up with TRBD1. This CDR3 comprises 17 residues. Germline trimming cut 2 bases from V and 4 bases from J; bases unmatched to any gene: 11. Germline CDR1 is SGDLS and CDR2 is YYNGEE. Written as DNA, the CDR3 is TGTGCCAGCAGCGTCAATTCGAGGGGACAGGGGGTTTACGAGCAGTACTTC. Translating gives CASSVNSRGQGVYEQYF. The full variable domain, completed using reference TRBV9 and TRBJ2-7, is DSGVTQTPKHLITATGQRVTLRCSPRSGDLSVYWYQQSLDQGLQFLIQYYNGEERAKGNILERFSAQQFPDLHSELNLSSLELGDSALYFCASSVNSRGQGVYEQYFGPGTRLTVT.

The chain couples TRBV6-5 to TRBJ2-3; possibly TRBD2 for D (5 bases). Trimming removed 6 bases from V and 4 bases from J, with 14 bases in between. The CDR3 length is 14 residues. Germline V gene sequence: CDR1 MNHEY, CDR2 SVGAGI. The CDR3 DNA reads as TGTGCCAGCAGCGGGAACACGAGGGCAGATACGCAGTATTTT. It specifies CASSGNTRADTQYF.

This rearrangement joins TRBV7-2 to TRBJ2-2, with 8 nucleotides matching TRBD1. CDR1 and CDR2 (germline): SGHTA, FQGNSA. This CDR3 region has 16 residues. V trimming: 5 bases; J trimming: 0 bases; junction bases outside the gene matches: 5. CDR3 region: CASSPWTGTNTGELFF. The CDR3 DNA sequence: TGTGCCAGCAGCCCTTGGACAGGGACGAACACCGGGGAGCTGTTTTTT.

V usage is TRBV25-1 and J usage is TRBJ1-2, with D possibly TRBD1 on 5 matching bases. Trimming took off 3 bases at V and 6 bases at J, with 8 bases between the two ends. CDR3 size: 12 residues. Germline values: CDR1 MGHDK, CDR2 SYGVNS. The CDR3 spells CASSDRDDGYTF. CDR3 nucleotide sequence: TGTGCCAGCAGTGACAGGGACGATGGCTACACCTTC.

The CDR3 reads CASSEGTSRYNEQFF. In nucleotides, the CDR3 is TGTGCCAGCAGCGAAGGGACTAGCAGGTACAATGAGCAGTTCTTC. The chain is built from TRBV9 and TRBJ2-1; 9 bases align to TRBD2. CDR1 is SGDLS, CDR2 YYNGEE, per germline. The trim removed 3 bases at V and 4 bases at J, leaving 5 bases unmatched. This CDR3 has 15 residues.

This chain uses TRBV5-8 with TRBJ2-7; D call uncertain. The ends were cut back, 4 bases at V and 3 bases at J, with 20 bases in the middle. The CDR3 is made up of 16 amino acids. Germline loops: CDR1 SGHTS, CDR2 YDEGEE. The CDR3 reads CASSSRAGLGIYEQYF. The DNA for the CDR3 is TGTGCCAGCAGCAGTAGGGCAGGCCTGGGGATCTACGAGCAGTACTTC.

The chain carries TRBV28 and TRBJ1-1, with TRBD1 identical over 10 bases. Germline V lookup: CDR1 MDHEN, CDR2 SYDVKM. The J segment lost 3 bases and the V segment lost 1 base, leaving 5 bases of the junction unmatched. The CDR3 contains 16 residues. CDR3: CASSLFDRGQDTEAFF. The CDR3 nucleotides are TGTGCCAGCAGTTTATTCGACAGGGGGCAGGACACTGAAGCTTTCTTT. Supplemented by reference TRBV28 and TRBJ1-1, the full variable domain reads DVKVTQSSRYLVKRTGEKVFLECVQDMDHENMFWYRQDPGLGLRLIYFSYDVKMKEKGDIPEGYSVSREKKERFSLILESASTNQTSMYLCASSLFDRGQDTEAFFGQGTRLTVV.

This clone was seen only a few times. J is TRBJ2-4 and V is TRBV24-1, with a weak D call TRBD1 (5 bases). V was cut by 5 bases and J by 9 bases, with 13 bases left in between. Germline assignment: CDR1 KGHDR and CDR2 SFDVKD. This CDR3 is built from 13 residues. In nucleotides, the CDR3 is TGTGCCACCAGTGGGGGCAGCGATCGCATTCAGTACTTC. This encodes CATSGGSDRIQYF.

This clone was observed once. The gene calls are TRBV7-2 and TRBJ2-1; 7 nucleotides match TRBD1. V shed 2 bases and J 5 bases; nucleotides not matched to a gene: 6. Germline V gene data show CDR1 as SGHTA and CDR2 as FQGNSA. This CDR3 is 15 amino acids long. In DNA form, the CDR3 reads TGTGCCAGCAGCTTATATTGGGGACAGAACAATGAGCAGTTCTTC. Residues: CASSLYWGQNNEQFF.

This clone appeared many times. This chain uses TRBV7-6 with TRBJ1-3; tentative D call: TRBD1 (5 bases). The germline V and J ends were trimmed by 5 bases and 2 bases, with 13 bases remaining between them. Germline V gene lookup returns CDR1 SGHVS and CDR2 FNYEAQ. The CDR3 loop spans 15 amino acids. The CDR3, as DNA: TGTGCCAGCAGCCTGGGGCAGATTACTGGAAACACCATATATTTT. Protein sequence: CASSLGQITGNTIYF.

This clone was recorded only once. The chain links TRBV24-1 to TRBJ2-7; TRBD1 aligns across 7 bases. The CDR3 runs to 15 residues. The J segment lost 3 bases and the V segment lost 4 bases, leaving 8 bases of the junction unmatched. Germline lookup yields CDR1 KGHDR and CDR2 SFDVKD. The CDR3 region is CATSDPSGQDYEQYF. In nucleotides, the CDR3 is TGTGCCACCAGTGACCCTTCAGGACAGGACTACGAGCAGTACTTC.